One sample yielded the 31 T cell receptor beta chains listed below, sequenced in a study of T-cell memory formation after mild COVID-19. TCRdb itself ran the 5' RACE reads through MiXCR, one entry per CDR3 protein. The top ten clones hold about 2% of a sample with 130,000 to 150,000 distinct CDR3 sequences, 15% to 20% of them seen once. The sample comprised PBMCs or a T cell subset sorted from them (not recorded which). Receptors were obtained from an adult woman who had mild COVID-19 (a few samples of this study predate the infection). Cell type and time point are not known.

V gene TRBV5-1 combines with J gene TRBJ2-3; perhaps D is TRBD1 or TRBD2 (5 bases each). Trimming pared 0 bases from V and 4 bases from J, leaving 12 bases between. CDR1 is SGHRS, CDR2 YFSETQ, per germline. The CDR3 runs 15 residues. CDR3 DNA sequence: TGCGCCAGCAGCTTGGAGAGGGGAAGGGCAGATACGCAGTATTTT. It specifies CASSLERGRADTQYF.

The chain uses TRBV29-1 and TRBJ1-2, with D perhaps matching TRBD1 (5 bases). V was clipped by 7 bases and J by 4 bases, with 13 bases between them. This CDR3 spans 12 amino acids. Germline V gene sequence: CDR1 SQVTM, CDR2 ANQGSEA. CDR3 residues: CSGRDRVYGYTF. DNA of the CDR3: TGCAGCGGCCGGGACCGTGTCTATGGCTACACCTTC.

This clonotype was observed a few times. The chain couples TRBV29-1 to TRBJ1-1; D is ambiguous. CDR1 and CDR2 from the germline V gene are SQVTM and ANQGSEA. There are 15 residues in the CDR3. The V end was cut by 6 bases, the J end by 0 bases, with 17 bases between. This CDR3 reads CSVETLMTLNTEAFF. The CDR3 coding sequence is TGCAGCGTCGAAACCTTAATGACACTGAACACTGAAGCTTTCTTT.

Only a few counts were recorded for this clonotype. The J gene is TRBJ2-5, the V gene TRBV24-1; D might be TRBD1 (6 bases). The CDR3 length is 16 residues. With 4 bases removed from V and 4 bases from J, the gap between germline ends came to 18 bases. The germline V gene encodes CDR1 KGHDR and CDR2 SFDVKD. The CDR3 here is CATSDLTPGRGETQYF. The CDR3 coding sequence is TGTGCCACCAGTGACCTAACCCCGGGCAGGGGAGAGACCCAGTACTTC.

The chain employs TRBV5-1 and TRBJ1-1; D gene ambiguous. V was pared by 4 bases and J by 1 base, with 8 bases between. CDR3 length: 13 residues. The germline gives CDR1 SGHRS, CDR2 YFSETQ. The CDR3 DNA is TGCGCCAGCAGCCCTCAGGAGAACACTGAAGCTTTCTTT. Translation gives CASSPQENTEAFF.

The rearrangement uses TRBV25-1 and TRBJ2-7, with TRBD2 matching 7 bases. V trimming: 4 bases; J trimming: 7 bases; junction bases outside the gene matches: 7. Looked up from germline, CDR1 is MGHDK and CDR2 is SYGVNS. This CDR3 is 13 amino acids long. The CDR3 DNA is TGTGCCAGCAGTGCGGGGAGGGCCGGGGAGCAGTACTTC. It codes for CASSAGRAGEQYF.

This clonotype was counted at least ten times. The rearrangement joins TRBV5-1 to TRBJ2-3; D unclear. Germline CDR1 is SGHRS and CDR2 is YFSETQ. This CDR3 has 17 amino acids. V was trimmed by 4 bases and J by 2 bases, leaving 20 bases between them. CDR3 in amino acids: CASSRTYQDHITDTQYF. The CDR3 DNA follows: TGCGCCAGCAGCCGAACCTACCAGGATCACATCACAGATACGCAGTATTTT.

This chain uses TRBV5-1 with TRBJ2-3; possibly TRBD1 for D (5 bases). Germline V gene lookup returns CDR1 SGHRS and CDR2 YFSETQ. The CDR3 covers 14 residues. V lost 2 bases to trimming and J lost 4 bases, with 11 bases between them. CDR3 residues: CASSLRTNPDTQYF. Here the CDR3 DNA reads TGCGCCAGCAGCTTAAGGACAAACCCAGATACGCAGTATTTT.

The chain links TRBV20-1 to TRBJ2-3; 14 nucleotides agree with TRBD2. Germline V lookup: CDR1 DFQATT, CDR2 SNEGSKA (reference sequence). V was pared by 8 bases and J by 5 bases, with 9 bases of the junction left unmatched. The CDR3 has 15 residues. For the CDR3, the DNA is TGCAGTAATTCCGGACTAGCGGGGGGAAAAGATACGCAGTATTTT. The encoded protein is CSNSGLAGGKDTQYF.

This clonotype has just a few counts. The genes are TRBV3-1 and TRBJ2-1, with 9 bases that match TRBD2. The CDR3 length is 13 residues. Germline V gene sequence: CDR1 LGHDT, CDR2 YNNKEL (reference sequence). The junction had 6 bases not matched to a gene; V was cut back by 6 bases and J by 9 bases. The CDR3 sequence is CASSWTSVGEQFF. As DNA, the CDR3 is TGTGCCAGCAGTTGGACTAGCGTCGGTGAGCAGTTCTTC.

This chain links TRBV12-3 or TRBV12-4 with TRBJ1-2; D is perhaps TRBD1 (5 bases). Trimming stripped 5 bases from V and 5 bases from J, with 18 bases between. The CDR3 length is 15 residues. The CDR3 DNA is TGTGCCAGCAGTCTTTTAGAGACGGGGGGGTATGGCTACACCTTC. Encoded protein: CASSLLETGGYGYTF.

The CDR3 reads CASSSLETTLLDSGANVLTF. In nucleotides, the CDR3 is TGTGCCAGCAGCTCCCTAGAGACGACCCTCCTCGACTCTGGGGCCAACGTCCTGACTTTC. The chain has TRBV7-9 and TRBJ2-6; unclear D gene. The CDR3 is 20 amino acids. Germline V gene sequence: CDR1 SEHNR, CDR2 FQNEAQ (reference sequence). V was trimmed by 4 bases and J by 0 bases, leaving 22 bases between them.

The chain couples TRBV7-9 to TRBJ2-7, with D unclear. Germline CDR1 reads SEHNR; CDR2 reads FQNEAQ (reference sequence). The CDR3 runs to 12 residues. Trimming pared 3 bases from V and 3 bases from J, leaving 6 bases between. The CDR3 bases are TGTGCCAGCAGCTTTGCCGTCTACGAGCAGTACTTC. Its protein product is CASSFAVYEQYF.

This clonotype was picked up many times. This chain joins TRBV5-1 and TRBJ2-3; a weak D match, TRBD2 (5 bases). The V gene lost 5 bases and the J gene lost 2 bases, with 12 bases spanning the gap. CDR3 length: 14 amino acids. Germline CDR1 reads SGHRS; CDR2 reads YFSETQ. CDR3 loop: CASSATTPTDTQYF. The CDR3 nucleotides read TGCGCCAGCAGTGCGACTACACCCACAGATACGCAGTATTTT.

In its sample, this clonotype was seen a few times. The chain joins TRBV6-2 or TRBV6-3 to TRBJ2-5, with no clear D. CDR1 is MNHEY, CDR2 SVGEGT, per germline. V was cut by 5 bases and J by 5 bases, with 12 bases left in between. The CDR3 length is 13 residues. CDR3 DNA: TGTGCCAGCAGTCCGGTTGGGGTGGAGACCCAGTACTTC. It encodes CASSPVGVETQYF.

J is TRBJ2-2 and V is TRBV6-5, with D uncertain. The V end lost 2 bases, the J end lost 4 bases, and 5 bases lay between the germline ends. CDR3 size: 13 residues. Per the germline V gene, CDR1 is MNHEY and CDR2 is SVGAGI. CDR3 sequence reads: CASSYPGTGELFF. The DNA for the CDR3 is TGTGCCAGCAGTTACCCGGGCACCGGGGAGCTGTTTTTT.

The chain links TRBV7-8 to TRBJ1-5; 8 nucleotides match TRBD1. The CDR3 spans 14 residues. The V gene end was trimmed by 3 bases and the J gene end by 6 bases; junction bases not matched to a gene: 4. Germline values: CDR1 SGHVS, CDR2 FQNEAQ. CDR3 residues: CASSFNRGTQPQHF. The CDR3 nucleotides read TGTGCCAGCAGCTTTAACAGGGGGACTCAGCCCCAGCATTTT.

V is TRBV11-2 and J is TRBJ2-2, with D perhaps being TRBD1 or TRBD2 (6 bases each). Germline V gene data show CDR1 as SGHAT and CDR2 as FQNNGV. The V and J ends lost 2 bases and 7 bases respectively, with 14 bases between them. The CDR3 extends over 15 amino acids. This CDR3 reads CASSLMTGGDGELFF. In DNA form, the CDR3 reads TGTGCCAGCAGCTTAATGACAGGAGGGGACGGGGAGCTGTTTTTT. The entire variable domain, with the rest obtained from reference TRBV11-2 and TRBJ2-2, is as follows: EAGVAQSPRYKIIEKRQSVAFWCNPISGHATLYWYQQILGQGPKLLIQFQNNGVVDDSQLPKDRFSAERLKGVDSTLKIQPAKLEDSAVYLCASSLMTGGDGELFFGEGSRLTVL.

The rearrangement joins TRBV29-1 to TRBJ1-2; D is unresolved. Trimming shortened V by 3 bases and J by 8 bases, and 16 bases separated the two germline ends. This CDR3 contains 13 residues. Germline CDR1 and CDR2: SQVTM and ANQGSEA. In DNA, the CDR3 is TGCAGCGTTGAGACCCCCCGGCTAGAGGGCTACACCTTC. It is translated as CSVETPRLEGYTF.

This clonotype was counted a few times. The chain combines TRBV20-1 with TRBJ2-1; TRBD2 matches 10 bases. The CDR3 is 15 residues long. Germline V gene sequence: CDR1 DFQATT, CDR2 SNEGSKA (reference sequence). J lost 5 bases, V lost 1 base, and 5 bases had no gene match. CDR3 DNA sequence: TGCAGTGCTAGAGTCGGGGGACTAGCGAACAATGAGCAGTTCTTC. Its translation: CSARVGGLANNEQFF.

This clonotype was counted only a few times. The rearrangement joins TRBV5-6 to TRBJ2-1, with TRBD2 matching 13 bases. With V trimmed by 4 bases and J by 0 bases, 4 bases remained unmatched. This CDR3 has 17 amino acids. Germline V CDR1 and CDR2: SGHDT, YYEEEE. This CDR3 is CASSAGLAGASYNEQFF. As DNA, the CDR3 is TGTGCCAGCAGCGCCGGACTAGCGGGGGCCTCCTACAATGAGCAGTTCTTC.

The rearrangement uses TRBV7-2 and TRBJ1-5; unclear D gene. This CDR3 is built from 15 residues. Trimming cost V 5 bases and J 0 bases, with 11 bases left between them. Looked up from germline, CDR1 is SGHTA and CDR2 is FQGNSA. The CDR3 bases are TGTGCCAGCAGCCCGGACGGCAATAGCAATCAGCCCCAGCATTTT. Translated: CASSPDGNSNQPQHF. The whole variable domain, filled in from reference TRBV7-2 and TRBJ1-5, reads GAGVSQSPSNKVTEKGKDVELRCDPISGHTALYWYRQSLGQGLEFLIYFQGNSAPDKSGLPSDRFSAERTGGSVSTLTIQRTQQEDSAVYLCASSPDGNSNQPQHFGDGTRLSIL.

This clonotype was observed a few times. The chain carries TRBV18 and TRBJ1-1; D may be TRBD1 (5 bases). This CDR3 has 16 amino acids. The ends were cut back, 3 bases at V and 1 base at J, with 15 bases in the middle. Germline V gives CDR1 KGHSH, CDR2 LQKENI. The CDR3, as DNA: TGTGCCAGCTCACCCCAAAAAGGGGAAGCGAACACTGAAGCTTTCTTT. It translates to CASSPQKGEANTEAFF.

This clonotype was seen many times. This chain uses TRBV12-3 or TRBV12-4 with TRBJ2-1; D gene unclear. The V and J ends lost 4 bases and 10 bases respectively, with 11 bases between them. CDR3 length: 12 residues. CDR3 loop: CASSSRVGEQFF. The CDR3 region has the DNA TGTGCCAGCAGTTCCCGGGTAGGAGAGCAGTTCTTC.

The J gene is TRBJ2-1, the V gene TRBV7-6; weak D call: TRBD1 (5 bases). V was shortened by 3 bases and J by 3 bases, with 6 bases between the two germline ends. This CDR3 is built from 13 residues. The germline V gene has CDR1 SGHVS and CDR2 FNYEAQ. The CDR3 nucleotides are TGTGCCAGCAGCTTCCAGGGCTACAATGAGCAGTTCTTC. Its protein is CASSFQGYNEQFF.

This clonotype showed up just a few times. The V gene is TRBV20-1, the J gene TRBJ2-2; TRBD2 matches at 10 bases. Trimming took 1 base from V and 3 from J; bases not matched to a gene: 2. The germline CDR1 and CDR2 sequences are DFQATT and SNEGSKA (reference sequence). The CDR3 sequence is 15 residues long. The CDR3: CSARASGRDTGELFF. DNA for the CDR3: TGCAGTGCTAGAGCGAGCGGGAGGGACACCGGGGAGCTGTTTTTT.

This clonotype was counted only a few times. This sequence joins TRBV12-3 or TRBV12-4 and TRBJ2-2; D is possibly TRBD2 (5 bases). The V end lost 7 bases, the J end lost 0 bases, and 21 bases lay between the germline ends. CDR3 length equals 18 residues. CDR3 amino acids: CASNQRPLGGSNTGELFF. Here the CDR3 DNA reads TGTGCCAGCAATCAACGCCCCCTCGGAGGTTCGAACACCGGGGAGCTGTTTTTT.

A few counts support this clonotype. The rearrangement uses TRBV6-2 or TRBV6-3 and TRBJ2-1; no clear D gene. The CDR3 has 15 residues. The V gene's germline CDR1 is MNHEY and CDR2 SVGEGT. V lost 6 bases and J lost 0, with 12 bases in between. The CDR3 sequence is CASREDGSSYNEQFF. CDR3 DNA: TGTGCCAGCAGAGAGGACGGCAGCTCCTACAATGAGCAGTTCTTC.

This clonotype turned up a few times. The rearrangement joins TRBV11-2 to TRBJ2-7; 8 bases agree with TRBD1. The CDR3 extends over 16 amino acids. J was trimmed by 0 bases and V by 5 bases; bases with no gene match: 9. Germline loops: CDR1 SGHAT, CDR2 FQNNGV. The CDR3 nucleotides read TGTGCCAGCAGCCGGACAGGGCTTCAAAGCTCCTACGAGCAGTACTTC. Translated: CASSRTGLQSSYEQYF.

This clonotype was picked up a small number of times. The V call is TRBV2, the J call TRBJ2-2; D is unresolved. The CDR3 loop spans 11 amino acids. Per germline, CDR1 SNHLY and CDR2 FYNNEI. V dropped 6 bases and J dropped 5 bases, with 4 bases sitting between them. The CDR3 sequence: CASRQTGELFF. DNA of the CDR3: TGTGCCAGCAGGCAAACCGGGGAGCTGTTTTTT.

J is TRBJ2-7 and V is TRBV2; D unclear. The germline gives CDR1 SNHLY, CDR2 FYNNEI. This CDR3 comprises 12 residues. The V end was cut by 5 bases, the J end by 5 bases, with 10 bases between. The CDR3: CASSLGIHEQYF. The DNA for the CDR3 is TGTGCCAGCAGTTTGGGGATACACGAGCAGTACTTC.